This entry describes one T cell receptor (beta chain). Clones were sequenced by immunoSEQ multiplex PCR, and TCRdb holds only the in-frame ones, with some missing. The sample carries some 83,000 clones, under 90% recorded once. Trimming shortened V by 8 bases and J by 7 bases, and 9 bases separated the two germline ends. This CDR3 has 11 amino acids. Per germline, CDR1 MDHEN and CDR2 SYDVKM. The data originate from a study of blood T cell repertoires in COVID-19. Study as a whole: Material from acute and convalescent COVID-19 was sourced from the United States, Italy and Spain.

The clonotype originates from an elderly man with acute or convalescent COVID-19. The chain carries TRBV28 and TRBJ1-5; D unresolved. Material: peripheral blood. As DNA, the CDR3 is TGTGCCAGCCGGAGGGAACAGCCCCAGCATTTT. This sequence encodes CASRREQPQHF.